This TCR beta chain was profiled in a study of T cell responses to AZD1222 COVID-19 vaccine. Findings and caveats of the study: Clonal diversity was possibly underestimated, and the donors were mostly white British, with more females. Reportedly, nearly half of unique spike TCRs recognized epitopes outside B.1.351/B.1.1.7 mutations. A rise in Spike-specific TCR breadth and depth followed two AZD1222 doses.

V lost 2 bases and J lost 5, with 6 bases in between. The CDR3 covers 13 residues. The V gene's germline CDR1 is SGHNT and CDR2 YENEEA. Clones were sequenced by immunoSEQ multiplex PCR, and TCRdb holds only the in-frame ones, with some missing. Of 150,000 or so clones listed, over 85% are singletons. Details on this clone: Its antigen is currently unknown.

The TCR was taken from an adult in good health. J is TRBJ2-2 and V is TRBV11-3, with D hard to call. Sequencing used peripheral blood, obtained on day 0 of MenACWY control vaccination. The CDR3 reads CASSLLGTGELFF. CDR3 bases: TGTGCCAGCAGCTTATTGGGTACCGGGGAGCTGTTTTTT.